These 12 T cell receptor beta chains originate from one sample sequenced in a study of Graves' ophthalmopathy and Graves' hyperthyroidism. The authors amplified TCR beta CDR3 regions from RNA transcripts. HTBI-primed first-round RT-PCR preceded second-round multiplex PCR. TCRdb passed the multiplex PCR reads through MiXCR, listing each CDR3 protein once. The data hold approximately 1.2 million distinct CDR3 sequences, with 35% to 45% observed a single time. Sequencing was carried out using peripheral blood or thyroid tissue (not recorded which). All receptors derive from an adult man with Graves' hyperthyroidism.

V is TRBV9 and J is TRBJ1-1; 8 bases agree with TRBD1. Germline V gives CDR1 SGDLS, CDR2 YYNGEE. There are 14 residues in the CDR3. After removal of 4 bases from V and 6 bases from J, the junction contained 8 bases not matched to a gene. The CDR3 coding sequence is TGTGCCAGCAGCCCGACAGGGGAGGTCGCTGAAGCTTTCTTT. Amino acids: CASSPTGEVAEAFF.

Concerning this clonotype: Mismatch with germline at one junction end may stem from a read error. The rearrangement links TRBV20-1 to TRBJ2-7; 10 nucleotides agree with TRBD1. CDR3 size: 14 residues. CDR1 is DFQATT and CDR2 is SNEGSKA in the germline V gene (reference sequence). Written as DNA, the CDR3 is TGTGCCTGGAGTGGACAGGGGGTAAACTACGAGCAGTACTTC. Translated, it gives CAWSGQGVNYEQYF.

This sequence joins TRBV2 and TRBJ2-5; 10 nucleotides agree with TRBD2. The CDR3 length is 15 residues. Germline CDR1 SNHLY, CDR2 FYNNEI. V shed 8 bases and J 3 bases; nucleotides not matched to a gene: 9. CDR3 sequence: CASLAGAGAEETQYF. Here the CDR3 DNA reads TGTGCCAGCCTAGCGGGGGCGGGGGCCGAAGAGACCCAGTACTTC. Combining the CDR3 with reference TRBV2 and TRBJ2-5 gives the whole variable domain EPEVTQTPSHQVTQMGQEVILRCVPISNHLYFYWYRQILGQKVEFLVSFYNNEISEKSEIFDDQFSVERPDGSNFTLKIRSTKLEDSAMYFCASLAGAGAEETQYFGPGTRLLVL.

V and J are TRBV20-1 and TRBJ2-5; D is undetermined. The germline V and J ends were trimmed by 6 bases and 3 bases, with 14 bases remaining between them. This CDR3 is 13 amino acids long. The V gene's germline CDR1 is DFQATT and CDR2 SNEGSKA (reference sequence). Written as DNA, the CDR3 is TGCAGTGCATTCGGGCAGCGAAAAGAGACCCAGTACTTC. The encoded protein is CSAFGQRKETQYF.

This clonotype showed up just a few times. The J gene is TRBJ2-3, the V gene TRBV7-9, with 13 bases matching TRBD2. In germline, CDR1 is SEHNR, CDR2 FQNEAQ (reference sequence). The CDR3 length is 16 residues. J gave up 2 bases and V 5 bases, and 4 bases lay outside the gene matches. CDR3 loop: CASSRGLAGDTDTQYF. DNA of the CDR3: TGTGCCAGCAGCCGTGGACTAGCGGGGGACACAGATACGCAGTATTTT.

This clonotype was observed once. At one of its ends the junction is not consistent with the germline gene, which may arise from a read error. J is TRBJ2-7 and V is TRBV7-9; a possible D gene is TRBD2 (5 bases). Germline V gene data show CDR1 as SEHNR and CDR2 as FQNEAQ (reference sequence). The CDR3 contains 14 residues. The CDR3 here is CASSQDRGTGEQYF. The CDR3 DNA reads TGCGCCAGCAGCCAAGATCGGGGTACCGGCGAGCAGTACTTC.

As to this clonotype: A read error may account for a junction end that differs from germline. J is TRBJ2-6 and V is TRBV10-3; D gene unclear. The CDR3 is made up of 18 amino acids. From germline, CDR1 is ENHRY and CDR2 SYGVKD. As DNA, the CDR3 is TGTGCCAGCAGTTACGTGACACGGAAGTTCTTTGGGGCCAACGTCCTGACTTTC. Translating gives CASSYVTRKFFGANVLTF.

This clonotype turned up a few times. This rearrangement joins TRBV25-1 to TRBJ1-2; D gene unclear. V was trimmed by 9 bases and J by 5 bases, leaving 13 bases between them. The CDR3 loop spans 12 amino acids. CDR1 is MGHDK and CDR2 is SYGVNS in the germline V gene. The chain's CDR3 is CASHSRGYGYTF. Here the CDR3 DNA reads TGTGCCAGTCATTCGCGAGGGTATGGCTACACCTTC.

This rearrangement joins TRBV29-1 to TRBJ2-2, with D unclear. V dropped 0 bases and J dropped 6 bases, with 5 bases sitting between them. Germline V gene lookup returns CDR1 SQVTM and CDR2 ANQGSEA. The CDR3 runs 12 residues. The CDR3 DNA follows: TGCAGCGTTGAAGATCTCTCCGGGGAGCTGTTTTTT. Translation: CSVEDLSGELFF.

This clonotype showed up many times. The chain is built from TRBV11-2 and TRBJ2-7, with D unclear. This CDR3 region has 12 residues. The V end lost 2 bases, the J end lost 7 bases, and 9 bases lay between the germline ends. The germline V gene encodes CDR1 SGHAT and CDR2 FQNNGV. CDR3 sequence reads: CASSLTQWEQYF. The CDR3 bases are TGTGCCAGCAGCTTAACCCAGTGGGAGCAGTACTTC.

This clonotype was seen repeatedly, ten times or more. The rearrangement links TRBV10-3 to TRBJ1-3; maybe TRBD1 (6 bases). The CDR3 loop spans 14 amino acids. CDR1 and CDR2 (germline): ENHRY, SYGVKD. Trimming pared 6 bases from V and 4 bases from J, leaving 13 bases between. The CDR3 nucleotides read TGTGCCATCAGAGAACCTGACAGGGGAAACACCATATATTTT. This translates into CAIREPDRGNTIYF.

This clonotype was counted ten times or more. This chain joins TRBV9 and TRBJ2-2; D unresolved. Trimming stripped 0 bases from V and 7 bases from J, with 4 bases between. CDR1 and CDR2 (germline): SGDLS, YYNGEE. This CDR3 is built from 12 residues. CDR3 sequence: CASSVVSGELFF. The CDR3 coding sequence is TGTGCCAGCAGCGTAGTCAGCGGGGAGCTGTTTTTT.